The 10 T cell receptor beta chains given below trace back to one sample, sequenced in a study of T cells in tuberculosis. Sequencing used immunoSEQ multiplex PCR; TCRdb keeps in-frame clones, though not all of them. Of more than 30,000 clones in the sample, 94% are singletons; the top ten hold over 6.5%. Sequencing input: PBMCs. These receptor sequences come from a donor under 30 with latent tuberculosis or without tuberculosis infection.

This clone has only a few counts. This rearrangement joins TRBV29-1 to TRBJ1-1; the D gene is possibly TRBD1 (6 bases). V was cut by 5 bases and J by 8 bases, with 15 bases left in between. CDR3 size: 12 residues. In germline, CDR1 is SQVTM, CDR2 ANQGSEA. The CDR3 DNA sequence: TGCAGCGTTCAGAGGGGGACGGAGGAAGCTTTCTTT. This gives the protein CSVQRGTEEAFF.

The chain couples TRBV14 to TRBJ1-2, with 10 positions matching TRBD1. With 3 bases clipped from V and 8 bases from J, the junction kept 9 bases outside the gene matches. The CDR3 has 15 residues. Per germline, CDR1 SGHDN and CDR2 FVKESK. CDR3 sequence reads: CASSHRDRGFWGYTF. CDR3 nucleotides: TGTGCCAGCAGCCACCGGGACAGGGGTTTTTGGGGCTACACCTTC.

The genes are TRBV6-1 and TRBJ2-5; D gene unclear. The CDR3 has 12 residues. V lost 7 bases, J lost 4 bases, and 10 bases lay in between. Germline lookup yields CDR1 MNHNS and CDR2 SASEGT. The CDR3 region is CASTPNRETQYF. DNA for the CDR3: TGTGCCAGCACCCCGAACAGAGAGACCCAGTACTTC.

The chain carries TRBV6-1 and TRBJ2-1, with 13 bases lining up with TRBD2. There are 15 residues in the CDR3. Trimming took 8 bases from V and 6 from J; bases not matched to a gene: 7. Germline V gene data show CDR1 as MNHNS and CDR2 as SASEGT. This chain's CDR3 is CASCLLAGGPNEQFF. CDR3 DNA: TGTGCCAGCTGCTTACTAGCGGGAGGGCCCAATGAGCAGTTCTTC.

J is TRBJ2-7 and V is TRBV7-9, with 8 bases identical to TRBD1. V shed 3 bases and J 3 bases; nucleotides not matched to a gene: 7. The CDR3 covers 15 residues. The germline V gene has CDR1 SEHNR and CDR2 FQNEAQ (reference sequence). CDR3 residues: CASSFGQGRYYEQYF. The CDR3 nucleotides are TGTGCCAGCAGCTTCGGACAGGGTCGATACTACGAGCAGTACTTC.

The rearrangement joins TRBV10-3 to TRBJ1-2, with D possibly being TRBD1 (6 bases). Germline CDR1 reads ENHRY; CDR2 reads SYGVKD. This CDR3 has 12 amino acids. With 0 bases removed from V and 8 bases from J, the gap between germline ends came to 7 bases. The DNA for the CDR3 is TGTGCCATCAGTGAGTCCAGGGGAGGCTACACCTTC. Protein: CAISESRGGYTF.

The chain has TRBV6-5 and TRBJ1-2, with D unclear. Per germline, CDR1 MNHEY and CDR2 SVGAGI. The CDR3 has 14 amino acids. V was cut by 2 bases and J by 9 bases, with 16 bases left in between. This chain's CDR3 is CASSYVIRGGSYTF. The CDR3, as DNA: TGTGCCAGCAGTTACGTGATTCGGGGAGGAAGCTACACCTTC.

The J gene is TRBJ1-2, the V gene TRBV27, with TRBD1 matching 10 bases. The CDR3 has 14 amino acids. In germline, CDR1 is MNHEY, CDR2 SMNVEV (reference sequence). The ends lost 4 bases at V and 3 bases at J; junction bases unmatched: 2. CDR3 amino acids: CASSWTGGDYGYTF. CDR3 sequence (DNA): TGTGCCAGCAGTTGGACAGGGGGAGACTATGGCTACACCTTC.

The chain uses TRBV5-1 and TRBJ1-1, with D perhaps TRBD1 (6 bases). Per germline, CDR1 SGHRS and CDR2 YFSETQ. This CDR3 contains 14 residues. The V and J ends lost 0 bases and 1 base respectively, with 7 bases between them. CDR3 in amino acids: CASSLAGENTEAFF. DNA of the CDR3: TGCGCCAGCAGCTTGGCAGGGGAGAACACTGAAGCTTTCTTT.

The rearrangement uses TRBV18 and TRBJ2-1; no definite D call. Between the trimmed V and J ends, which lost 0 bases and 3 bases, there was a span of 3 bases. CDR1 and CDR2 (germline): KGHSH, LQKENI. The length of the CDR3 is 13 residues. This CDR3 reads CASSPPSYNEQFF. Written as DNA, the CDR3 is TGTGCCAGCTCACCACCTAGCTACAATGAGCAGTTCTTC.